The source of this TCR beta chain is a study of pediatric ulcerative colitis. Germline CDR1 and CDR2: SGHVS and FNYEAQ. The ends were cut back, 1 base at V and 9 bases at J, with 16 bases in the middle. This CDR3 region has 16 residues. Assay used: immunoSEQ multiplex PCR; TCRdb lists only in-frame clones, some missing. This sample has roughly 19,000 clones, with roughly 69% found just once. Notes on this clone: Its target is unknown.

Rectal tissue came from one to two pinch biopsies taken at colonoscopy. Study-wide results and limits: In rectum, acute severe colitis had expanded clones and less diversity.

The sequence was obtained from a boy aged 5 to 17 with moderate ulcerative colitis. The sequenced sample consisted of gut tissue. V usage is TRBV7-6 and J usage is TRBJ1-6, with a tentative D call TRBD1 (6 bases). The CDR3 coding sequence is TGTGCCAGCAGCTTAGAAGGGGGAATAGCACGTTCACCCCTCCACTTT. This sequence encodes CASSLEGGIARSPLHF.